This is a list of T cell receptor beta chains from one sample in a study of cytotoxic CD8 clonotypes in ibrutinib-treated CLL. TCRdb keeps only in-frame clones here, not all; method: immunoSEQ multiplex PCR. The sample yields around 330,000 clones, 67% seen once. The sequenced sample was PBMCs, obtained after 36 months of ibrutinib treatment. These receptor sequences come from a human donor with chronic lymphocytic leukemia. CDR3s include the opening cysteine and the closing phenylalanine or tryptophan. A D gene is named only where the DNA matches it firmly. Clone size, where shown, is once, few, many, or a class for clones that have expanded.

TRBJ1-6,-,-,TRBV5-1,CASSRGPPENSPLHF,TGCGCCAGCAGCAGAGGGCCCCCGGAAAATTCACCCCTCCACTTT
TRBJ1-5,-,-,TRBV9,CASSVNSNQPQHF,TGTGCCAGCAGCGTCAATAGCAATCAGCCCCAGCATTTT
TRBJ1-2,few,-,TRBV19,CALGSGYGYTF,TGTGCCCTTGGGTCAGGGTATGGCTACACCTTC
TRBJ2-3,-,-,TRBV2,CASSAPVTGLTDTQYF,TGTGCCAGCAGTGCCCCCGTGACAGGTCTCACAGATACGCAGTATTTT
TRBJ2-1,few,TRBD2,TRBV29-1,CSAGTGTNNEQFF,TGCAGCGCCGGGACTGGGACTAACAATGAGCAGTTCTTC
TRBJ2-5,-,-,TRBV7-2,CASSLGPREEETQYF,TGTGCCAGCAGCTTGGGGCCCAGGGAGGAAGAGACCCAGTACTTC
TRBJ2-7,few,TRBD2,TRBV15,CATGRLTSPYEQYF,TGTGCCACCGGTAGGCTGACTAGCCCATACGAGCAGTACTTC
TRBJ1-1,-,-,TRBV6-5,CASRYGQMNTEAFF,TGTGCCAGCAGATACGGACAGATGAACACTGAAGCTTTCTTT
TRBJ2-7,-,-,TRBV5-1,CASSRGSTYEQYF,TGCGCCAGCAGCAGGGGATCCACCTACGAGCAGTACTTC
TRBJ2-7,few,-,TRBV18,CASSPGGEQYF,TGTGCCAGCTCACCTGGGGGGGAGCAGTACTTC
TRBJ1-6,-,-,TRBV28,CASTSYNSPLHF,TGTGCCAGCACCTCCTATAATTCACCCCTCCACTTT
TRBJ1-2,-,-,TRBV7-2,CASSLFADSHFYGYTF,TGTGCCAGCAGCTTATTCGCAGATTCTCACTTCTATGGCTACACCTTC
TRBJ2-5,-,-,TRBV4-3,CASSRSLGQETQYF,TGCGCCAGCAGCCGAAGCCTAGGGCAAGAGACCCAGTACTTC
TRBJ2-4,-,TRBD1,TRBV29-1,CSVLFSTGSEYF,TGCAGCGTTCTATTCTCGACAGGGTCCGAGTACTTC
TRBJ2-3,-,TRBD2,TRBV28,CASSLRERSDTQYF,TGTGCCAGCAGTTTGCGGGAGCGATCGGATACGCAGTATTTT
TRBJ2-7,-,-,TRBV6-1,CASSKGALGGLGTYEQYF,TGTGCCAGCAGTAAAGGGGCGTTAGGGGGTTTAGGGACCTACGAGCAGTACTTC
TRBJ1-2,-,-,TRBV19,CASSIEGTTPRGYTF,TGTGCCAGTAGTATAGAGGGCACCACCCCTCGCGGCTACACCTTC
TRBJ2-6,few,-,TRBV6-5,CASSYDWSSGANVLTF,TGTGCCAGCAGTTACGACTGGAGCTCTGGGGCCAACGTCCTGACTTTC
TRBJ2-5,-,TRBD2,TRBV29-1,CSVTGTSGQAQETQYF,TGCAGCGTGACGGGGACTAGCGGGCAAGCACAAGAGACCCAGTACTTC
TRBJ2-3,-,TRBD2,TRBV18,CASSPASGGAPDTQYF,TGTGCCAGCTCACCAGCGAGCGGGGGGGCTCCAGATACGCAGTATTTT
TRBJ2-7,-,-,TRBV7-7,CASSPGFSYEQYF,TGTGCCAGCAGCCCGGGATTCTCCTACGAGCAGTACTTC
TRBJ2-7,-,TRBD2,TRBV4-2,CASSQTSSGGYEQYF,TGTGCCAGCAGCCAAACGTCTAGCGGGGGCTACGAGCAGTACTTC
TRBJ2-3,few,-,TRBV4-1,CASSQPFTDTQYF,TGCGCCAGCAGCCAACCCTTCACAGATACGCAGTATTTT
TRBJ2-2,-,TRBD1,TRBV10-3,CAISPRHRGQSPTGELFF,TGTGCCATCAGCCCTCGACACAGGGGGCAGAGTCCCACCGGGGAGCTGTTTTTT
TRBJ2-2,-,TRBD1,TRBV5-1,CASSKDRVTGELFF,TGCGCCAGCAGCAAGGACAGGGTAACCGGGGAGCTGTTTTTT
TRBJ2-1,-,TRBD1,TRBV7-9,CASSRGQGKINEQFF,TGTGCCAGCAGCCGGGGACAGGGGAAAATCAATGAGCAGTTCTTC
TRBJ2-3,-,-,TRBV7-6,CASSGGRDTQYF,TGTGCCAGCAGTGGAGGAAGGGATACGCAGTATTTT
TRBJ2-5,-,-,TRBV25-1,CASSPEGTPQETQYF,TGTGCCAGCAGTCCCGAAGGGACACCCCAAGAGACCCAGTACTTC
TRBJ1-5,-,TRBD1,TRBV27,CASRRGQGGNQPQHF,TGTGCCAGCAGACGGGGACAGGGCGGCAATCAGCCCCAGCATTTT
TRBJ1-3,-,-,TRBV5-1,CASSLNTGSSGNTIYF,TGCGCCAGCAGCCTAAACACGGGGAGCTCTGGAAACACCATATATTTT
TRBJ1-4,once,-,TRBV5-1,CASSRGFTEKLFF,TGCGCCAGCAGCCGAGGGTTCACAGAAAAACTGTTTTTT
TRBJ2-3,few,-,TRBV27,CASSPSPGEGTDTQYF,TGTGCCAGCAGTCCCTCCCCCGGGGAAGGCACAGATACGCAGTATTTT
TRBJ1-1,-,TRBD1,TRBV27,CATLNQGDTEAFF,TGTGCCACGCTTAATCAGGGGGACACTGAAGCTTTCTTT
TRBJ1-3,-,-,TRBV29-1,CSVEVQGNTIYF,TGCAGCGTTGAAGTACAGGGAAACACCATATATTTT
TRBJ1-1,-,-,TRBV7-2,CASSLVGGPTEAFF,TGTGCCAGCAGCTTAGTCGGGGGGCCCACTGAAGCTTTCTTT